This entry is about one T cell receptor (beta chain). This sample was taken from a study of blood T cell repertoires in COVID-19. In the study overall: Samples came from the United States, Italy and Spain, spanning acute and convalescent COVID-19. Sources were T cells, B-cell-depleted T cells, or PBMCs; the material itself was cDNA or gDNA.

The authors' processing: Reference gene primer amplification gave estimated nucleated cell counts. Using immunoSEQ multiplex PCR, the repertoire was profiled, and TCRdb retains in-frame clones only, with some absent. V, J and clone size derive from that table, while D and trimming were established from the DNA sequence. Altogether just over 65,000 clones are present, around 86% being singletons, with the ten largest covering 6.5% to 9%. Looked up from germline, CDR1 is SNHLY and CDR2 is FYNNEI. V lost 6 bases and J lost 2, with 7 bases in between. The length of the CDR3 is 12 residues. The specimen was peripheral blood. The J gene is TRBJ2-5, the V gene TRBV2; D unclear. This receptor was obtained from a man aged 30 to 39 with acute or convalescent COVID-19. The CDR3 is CASSRLQETQYF. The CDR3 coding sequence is TGTGCCAGCAGCAGACTTCAAGAGACCCAGTACTTC.